A single sample gave rise to the 11 T cell receptor beta chains below, sequenced in a study of blood T cell repertoires in COVID-19. TCRdb keeps only in-frame clones here, not all; method: immunoSEQ multiplex PCR. Of under 350,000 clones listed, less than 90% are singletons. The sequenced material came from peripheral blood. All receptors derive from a human donor in a cohort sampled during active COVID-19.

The rearrangement uses TRBV3-1 (or the pseudogene TRBV3-2) and TRBJ1-5; D gene unclear. The CDR3 length is 12 residues. Germline V CDR1 and CDR2: LGHDT, YNNKEL (reference sequence). Trimming left V 2 bases short and J 5 bases short, with 4 bases between. As DNA, the CDR3 is TGTGCCAGCAGCCAACATGATCAGCCCCAGCATTTT. Its translation is CASSQHDQPQHF.

V and J are TRBV2 and TRBJ2-3, with TRBD2 identical over 9 bases. J was trimmed by 3 bases and V by 7 bases; bases with no gene match: 11. The germline V gene encodes CDR1 SNHLY and CDR2 FYNNEI. The CDR3 totals 16 residues. CDR3 region: CASKGGRAVLTDTQYF. The CDR3 DNA sequence: TGTGCCAGCAAGGGCGGGAGGGCCGTATTAACAGATACGCAGTATTTT.

The chain is built from TRBV4-3 and TRBJ1-3, with TRBD1 matching 7 bases. CDR3 size: 15 residues. Germline loops: CDR1 LGHNA, CDR2 YSLEER. The V gene end was trimmed by 3 bases and the J gene end by 2 bases; junction bases not matched to a gene: 4. DNA for the CDR3: TGCGCCAGCAGCCAGGACAGGAACCCTGGAAACACCATATATTTT. Translation gives CASSQDRNPGNTIYF.

The genes are TRBV18 and TRBJ1-1, with a weak D call TRBD1 (5 bases). This CDR3 region has 14 residues. Germline V gives CDR1 KGHSH, CDR2 LQKENI. Deletions cut 3 bases from V and 5 bases from J, with 13 bases between. Written as DNA, the CDR3 is TGTGCCAGCTCACCGGGAAGGGACTTAACTGAAGCTTTCTTT. Translating gives CASSPGRDLTEAFF.

On this clone itself: The same CDR3 also results from other DNA sequences found in this sample. V usage is TRBV18 and J usage is TRBJ2-7, with 8 bases that match TRBD1. Per the germline V gene, CDR1 is KGHSH and CDR2 is LQKENI. This CDR3 spans 13 amino acids. The ends lost 2 bases at V and 3 bases at J; junction bases unmatched: 0. For the CDR3, the DNA is TGTGCCAGCTCACCAACAGGGGGCTACGAGCAGTACTTC. Amino acid sequence: CASSPTGGYEQYF.

The chain combines TRBV3-1 (or the pseudogene TRBV3-2) with TRBJ2-1; 8 bases align to TRBD2. Per germline, CDR1 LGHDT and CDR2 YNNKEL (reference sequence). Trimming took 9 bases from V and 4 from J; bases not matched to a gene: 8. The CDR3 is 14 amino acids. The CDR3 sequence: CASEKRGLYNEQFF. The CDR3 nucleotides are TGTGCCAGTGAGAAGCGGGGGCTTTACAATGAGCAGTTCTTC.

This clone was seen only once. The chain is built from TRBV6-5 and TRBJ2-7, with D perhaps TRBD1 (6 bases). Germline values: CDR1 MNHEY, CDR2 SVGAGI. Trimming shortened V by 6 bases and J by 7 bases, and 22 bases separated the two germline ends. The CDR3 runs to 15 residues. The CDR3, as DNA: TGTGCCAGCAGACCCCGGTGGCAGGGGAGAGGTGAGCAGTACTTC. This codes for CASRPRWQGRGEQYF.

The rearrangement joins TRBV7-9 to TRBJ2-2, with 7 bases fitting TRBD2. The CDR3 sequence is 17 residues long. The ends lost 1 base at V and 5 bases at J; junction bases unmatched: 10. CDR1 SEHNR and CDR2 FQNEAQ come from the germline V gene (reference sequence). CDR3 amino acids: CASSLGGGRIRTGELFF. The CDR3, as DNA: TGTGCCAGCAGCTTAGGAGGCGGGAGAATTAGGACCGGGGAGCTGTTTTTT. Full variable domain (missing parts from reference TRBV7-9 and TRBJ2-2): DTGVSQNPRHKITKRGQNVTFRCDPISEHNRLYWYRQTLGQGPEFLTYFQNEAQLEKSRLLSDRFSAERPKGSFSTLEIQRTEQGDSAMYLCASSLGGGRIRTGELFFGEGSRLTVL.

The chain links TRBV6-5 to TRBJ2-7; 7 bases align to TRBD1. Losses at the gene ends were 2 bases for V and 2 bases for J; bases not matched to a gene: 6. The CDR3 length is 15 residues. Looked up from germline, CDR1 is MNHEY and CDR2 is SVGAGI. CDR3 sequence: CASSYPGTATYEQYF. DNA for the CDR3: TGTGCCAGCAGTTACCCAGGGACAGCAACCTACGAGCAGTACTTC.

This sequence joins TRBV18 and TRBJ2-6, with 8 bases lining up with TRBD2. V lost 2 bases to trimming and J lost 0 bases; unmatched junction nucleotides: 6. Germline CDR1 is KGHSH and CDR2 is LQKENI. The CDR3 covers 18 residues. The CDR3 nucleotides are TGTGCCAGCTCACCAGCGGGGGGAGCTAGCTCTGGGGCCAACGTCCTGACTTTC. Protein: CASSPAGGASSGANVLTF.

The chain has TRBV12-3 or TRBV12-4 and TRBJ1-2; the D is unclear. The CDR3 extends over 13 amino acids. Trimming removed 6 bases from V and 3 bases from J, with 11 bases in between. The CDR3 DNA is TGTGCCAGCAGCAAGGAGGAGGACTATGGCTACACCTTC. Its protein is CASSKEEDYGYTF.